This TCR beta chain was identified during a study of cytomegalovirus exposure and HLA in healthy donors. Findings and limits, study-wide: In vitro confirmation showed a few CMV-associated chains to be CMV antigen specific. A later analysis reportedly found that, within productive TCRs, an Asian-associated ancestry cluster had fewer N-insertions than the mean observed across the approximately 600 donors. Highly shared sequence variants in one cluster were likely a sequencing artifact.

PCR employed 60 Vbeta and 13 Jbeta primers. This table comes from immunoSEQ multiplex PCR, and its TCRdb copy is limited to in-frame clones, with some not included. The data hold tens of thousands of clones, with 70% to 85% observed a single time. To note about this clone: Antigen unknown.

The sequence was obtained from a man aged 50 to 60 in good health and CMV-seronegative. The sample consisted of PBMCs.

CDR3 coding DNA: TGTGCCAGCGGACAGGTTAACTATGGCTACACCTTC. It specifies CASGQVNYGYTF. The J gene is TRBJ1-2, the V gene TRBV2, with 7 bases fitting TRBD1. V lost 8 bases to trimming and J lost 1 base; unmatched junction nucleotides: 1. Germline V lookup: CDR1 SNHLY, CDR2 FYNNEI. The CDR3 spans 12 residues.